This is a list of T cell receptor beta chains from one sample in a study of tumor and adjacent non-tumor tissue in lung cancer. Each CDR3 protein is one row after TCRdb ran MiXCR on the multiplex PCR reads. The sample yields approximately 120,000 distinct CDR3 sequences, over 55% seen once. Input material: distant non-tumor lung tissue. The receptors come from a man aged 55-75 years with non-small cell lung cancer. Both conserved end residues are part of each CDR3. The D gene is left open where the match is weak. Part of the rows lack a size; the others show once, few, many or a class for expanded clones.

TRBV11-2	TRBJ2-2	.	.	CASSWIVRPGELLF	TGTGCCAGCAGCTGGATAGTGCGGCCCGGGGAGCTGCTTTTT
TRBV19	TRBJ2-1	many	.	CASSGFGNNEQFF	TGTGCCAGTAGTGGGTTCGGGAACAATGAGCAGTTCTTC
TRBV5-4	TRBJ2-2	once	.	CASSLEARANTGELFF	TGTGCCAGCAGCTTGGAGGCACGGGCAAACACTGGGGAGCTGTTTTTT
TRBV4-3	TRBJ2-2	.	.	CISSQGGYAGELFF	TGCATCAGCAGCCAAGGAGGGTACGCCGGGGAGCTGTTTTTT
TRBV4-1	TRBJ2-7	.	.	CASSLPGSYEQYF	TGCGCAAGCAGCCTCCCGGGCAGCTACGAGCAGTACTTC
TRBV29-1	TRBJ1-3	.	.	CNVEELGNTIYF	TGCAATGTTGAAGAATTAGGAAACACCATATATTTT
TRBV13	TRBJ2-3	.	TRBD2	CASSLGLGLAGGTDTQYF	TGTGCCAGCAGCTTAGGCCTTGGGCTAGCGGGGGGCACAGATACGCAGTATTTT
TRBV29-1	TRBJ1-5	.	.	CSVESGTLQHF	TGCAGCGTTGAGTCGGGGACGCTCCAGCATTTT
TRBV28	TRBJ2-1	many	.	CASSLGRQNEQFF	TGTGCCAGCAGTTTAGGACGGCAGAATGAGCAGTTCTTC
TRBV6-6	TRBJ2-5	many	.	CASSRTGTATQETQYF	TGTGCCAGCAGCAGAACAGGGACGGCTACGCAAGAGACCCAGTACTTC
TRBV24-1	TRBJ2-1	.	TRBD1	CATSDNGQGSDEQFF	TGTGCCACCAGTGATAACGGACAGGGTTCTGATGAGCAGTTCTTC
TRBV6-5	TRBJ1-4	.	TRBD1	CASSYAQGGEKLLF	TGTGCCAGCAGTTACGCACAGGGGGGGGAAAAACTGCTTTTT
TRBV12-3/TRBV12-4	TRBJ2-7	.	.	CSSSLNYHEQYF	TGTTCCAGCAGTTTGAACTACCACGAGCAGTACTTC
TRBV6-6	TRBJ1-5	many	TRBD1	CASTFGQGNQPQHF	TGTGCCAGCACTTTTGGACAGGGGAATCAGCCCCAGCATTTT
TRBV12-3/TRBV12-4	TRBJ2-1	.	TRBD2	CASSLTSMSNEQFF	TGTGCCAGCAGTTTGACTAGCATGAGTAATGAGCAGTTCTTC
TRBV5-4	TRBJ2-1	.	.	CASSLAHIDNEQFF	TGTGCCAGCAGCTTGGCCCACATTGACAATGAGCAGTTCTTC
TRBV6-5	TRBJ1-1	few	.	CASQSGERIEALF	TGTGCCTCTCAGTCTGGGGAACGCATTGAAGCTCTCTTT
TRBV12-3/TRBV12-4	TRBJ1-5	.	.	CASSLGGDTQHF	TGTGCCAGCAGTTTAGGGGGTGATACGCAGCATTTT
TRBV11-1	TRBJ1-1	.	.	CASSPAGTVNTEAFF	TGTGCCAGCAGCCCGGCGGGAACAGTAAACACTGAAGCTTTCTTT
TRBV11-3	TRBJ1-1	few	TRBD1	CASSRSQGATEALF	TGTGCCAGCAGCCGGTCACAGGGGGCAACCGAAGCTTTATTT
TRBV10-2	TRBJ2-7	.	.	CASSEWDEQYF	TGCGCCAGCAGTGAGTGGGACGAGCAGTACTTC
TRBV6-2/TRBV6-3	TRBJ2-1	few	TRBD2	CASSSLGRLAGTCNEQFF	TGTGCCAGCAGTTCTCTGGGGCGCTTAGCGGGGACCTGCAATGAGCAATTCTTC
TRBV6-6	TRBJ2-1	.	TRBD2	CASSQSGTRGCHEQFF	TGTGCCAGCAGCCAATCCGGGACTAGGGGGTGCCATGAGCAGTTCTTC
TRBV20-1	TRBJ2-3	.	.	CSVRDFEGSDTQYF	TGCAGTGTTAGAGATTTCGAGGGTTCAGATACGCAGTATTTT
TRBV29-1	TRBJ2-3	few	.	CRTRSHSYTQYF	TGCCGCACAAGGAGTCATTCATATACGCAGTATTTT
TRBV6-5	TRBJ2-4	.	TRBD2	CASSQTSVRRMGENIQYF	TGTGCCAGCAGTCAGACTAGCGTGAGGCGGATGGGCGAAAACATTCAGTACTTC
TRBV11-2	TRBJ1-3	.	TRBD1	CASSVPGTEYTIYF	TGTGCCAGCAGCGTTCCCGGGACAGAGTACACCATATATTTT
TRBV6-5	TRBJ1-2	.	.	CANSYSAGPSGYTF	TGTGCCAATAGTTACTCAGCAGGCCCTTCGGGCTACACCTTC